A selection of T cell receptor beta chains follows, all from one sample in a study of follicular helper T cells after annual influenza vaccination. TCRdb keeps only in-frame clones here, not all; method: immunoSEQ multiplex PCR. The sample lists some 8,200 clones; roughly four fifths were seen once. This specimen was CXCR5+ CD38- circulating T follicular helper cells from blood, taken on the day of influenza vaccination. The receptor source for this set is an adult who received the influenza vaccine. The CDR3 runs from the conserved cysteine through the conserved F or W. Fields, in order: D gene, J gene, V gene, clone size, CDR3 DNA, CDR3 protein. A D gene is named only where the DNA matches it firmly. Expanded clones get a size class; other rows say once, few or many, or leave the size out.

NA	TRBJ2-2	TRBV6-6	NA	TGTGCCAGCAGTTACACCGCGTCCCCCGGGGAGCTGTTTTTT	CASSYTASPGELFF
NA	TRBJ1-6	TRBV18	few	TGTGCCAGTACGGACAGTCCAAATTCACCCCTCCACTTT	CASTDSPNSPLHF
NA	TRBJ2-3	TRBV2	NA	TGTGCCGGTCAGGCGCTTCTTAACACAGATACGCAGTATTTT	CAGQALLNTDTQYF
NA	TRBJ1-1	TRBV28	NA	TGTGCCAGCAGTCAGGGACTCCTGAAGGCTGAAGCTTTCTTT	CASSQGLLKAEAFF
TRBD2	TRBJ2-5	TRBV7-6	NA	TGTGCCAGCAGCTTGGGTCGGGGGGGCGTGAAGACCCAGTACTTC	CASSLGRGGVKTQYF
NA	TRBJ1-1	TRBV29-1	NA	TGCAGCGTTGCGAGGTCCGTCACTGAAGCTTTCTTT	CSVARSVTEAFF
NA	TRBJ2-5	TRBV5-1	NA	TGCGCCAGCAGTTGGGGGCCTATGGGGGAGACCCAGTACTTC	CASSWGPMGETQYF
TRBD2	TRBJ2-3	TRBV7-9	NA	TGTGCCAGCACTCTAGCGGGGGGAAGCACAGATACGCAGTATTTT	CASTLAGGSTDTQYF
NA	TRBJ2-6	TRBV9	NA	TGTGCCAGCAGCGTGCGGGGGCTGGCTGGGGCCAACGTCCTGACTTTC	CASSVRGLAGANVLTF
NA	TRBJ1-5	TRBV7-3	NA	TGTGCCAGCTCTGTGGGCAGCCATCAGCCCCAGCATTTT	CASSVGSHQPQHF
NA	TRBJ1-5	TRBV9	NA	TGTGCCAGCAGCGTAGAACCGGACCTGCCCCAGCATTTT	CASSVEPDLPQHF
NA	TRBJ2-2	TRBV7-3	NA	TGTGCCAGCAGCTTATTTGCAGGTCCGAACACCGGGGAGCTGTTTTTT	CASSLFAGPNTGELFF
TRBD2	TRBJ2-3	TRBV6-5	NA	TGTGCCAGCAGTTATTCTAGCGGGGGAGATACGCAGTATTTT	CASSYSSGGDTQYF
NA	TRBJ2-7	TRBV28	NA	TGTGCCAGCAGCCGCGACAGAGGAGGCTCCTACGAGCAGTACTTC	CASSRDRGGSYEQYF
TRBD1	TRBJ1-2	TRBV18	few	TGTGCCAGCTCACCAGGACAGGGGGATGGCTACACCTTC	CASSPGQGDGYTF
NA	TRBJ1-2	TRBV6-5	NA	TGTGCCAGCAGAAGGACGGACTATGGCTACACCTTC	CASRRTDYGYTF
TRBD1	TRBJ1-5	TRBV5-1	NA	TGCGCCAGCACCCTGACAGGGGGGATTGATCAGCCCCAGCATTTT	CASTLTGGIDQPQHF
NA	TRBJ2-7	TRBV5-6	few	TGTGCCAGCAGCTTGGGACAGAGGCACTCCTACGAGCAGTACTTC	CASSLGQRHSYEQYF
NA	TRBJ2-7	TRBV6-1	NA	TGTGCCAGCAGTGAACAGGGGTACGAGCAGTACTTC	CASSEQGYEQYF
TRBD2	TRBJ2-7	TRBV5-1	NA	TGCGCCAGCAGCCAGAGCGGGACGCGGGCGAACGAGCAGTACTTC	CASSQSGTRANEQYF
NA	TRBJ2-2	TRBV18	NA	TGTGCCAGCTCACCACTCCTGAACACCGGGGAGCTGTTTTTT	CASSPLLNTGELFF
NA	TRBJ1-5	TRBV30	NA	TGTGCCGGATCGCAGGGGAACCAGCCCCAGCATTTT	CAGSQGNQPQHF
NA	TRBJ2-7	TRBV25-1	NA	TGTGCCAGCAGTGAACCGTTTCAGGGGTTCGAGCAGTACTTC	CASSEPFQGFEQYF
TRBD2	TRBJ2-3	TRBV9	NA	TGTGCCAGCAGCGGTGGGACTAGCGGGGGGCGCACAGATACGCAGTATTTT	CASSGGTSGGRTDTQYF
NA	TRBJ1-5	TRBV6-1	NA	TGTGCCAGCAGTGTACAGGACAATAGCAATCAGCCCCAGCATTTT	CASSVQDNSNQPQHF
TRBD1	TRBJ2-7	TRBV7-9	NA	TGTGCCAGCAGCCGGGACAGCTTAAGCTCCTACGAGCAGTACTTC	CASSRDSLSSYEQYF
NA	TRBJ1-5	TRBV30	NA	TGTGCCTGGAGTGGGGGTCTTGATCATCAGCCCCAGCATTTT	CAWSGGLDHQPQHF
TRBD2	TRBJ2-3	TRBV14	NA	TGTGCCAGCAGCCAGCTAGCGGGGGAGTCCACAGATACGCAGTATTTT	CASSQLAGESTDTQYF
NA	TRBJ1-6	TRBV7-2	few	TGTGCCAGCAGCGCCCAACCGATTGCCTATAATTCACCCCTCCACTTT	CASSAQPIAYNSPLHF
TRBD1	TRBJ1-2	TRBV6-5	few	TGTGCCAGCAGTTACGACCAACAGGGGAACTATGGCTACACCTTC	CASSYDQQGNYGYTF
NA	TRBJ1-1	TRBV18	NA	TGTGCCAGCTCACCAAATGCGGGGAGGACTGAAGCTTTCTTT	CASSPNAGRTEAFF
NA	TRBJ2-1	TRBV4-1	NA	TGCGCCAGCAGCCAAGATACGGGAGTCATCGTCAATGAGCAGTTCTTC	CASSQDTGVIVNEQFF
NA	TRBJ2-2	TRBV11-1	NA	TGTGCCAGCAGCGGCCGTCTGAGGTCGGGGGGCGGCGGGGAGCTGTTTTTT	CASSGRLRSGGGGELFF
NA	TRBJ1-2	TRBV7-6	NA	TGTGCCAGCAGCTTAGGGGTGGCTACGGGGGGCTACACCTTC	CASSLGVATGGYTF
TRBD1	TRBJ1-3	TRBV7-9	NA	TGTGCCAGCAGCCGACGGGACAGGGGAAACACCATATATTTT	CASSRRDRGNTIYF
NA	TRBJ1-5	TRBV2	NA	TGTGCCAGCAGTGAGAGGCAGGCTAGCAATCAGCCCCAGCATTTT	CASSERQASNQPQHF